This TCR beta chain was identified in a study of sequential checkpoint blockade in melanoma (dated by TCRdb to the late 2010s). Describing the broader study: Patients were randomized 1:1 to first-line nivolumab followed by ipilimumab (arm A) or ipilimumab followed by nivolumab (arm B). Maintenance nivolumab came after each of the two trial sequences. The research as a whole found: Validation of the response-prediction model combining TCR metrics and mutation burden is needed in larger, independent patient cohorts.

The immunoSEQ Assay was used to immunosequence TCRbeta CDR3 regions from genomic DNA. Before high-throughput sequencing, genomic DNA was amplified using bias-controlled multiplex PCR. From the authors' description of their analysis: To quantify the absolute abundance of each unique TCRbeta CDR3 region, the sequences were collapsed and filtered. Clonality, defined as 1 minus Pielou's evenness, was calculated using productive rearrangements only. A previously published method was used to identify clones whose frequencies were significantly greater in on-treatment samples than in baseline samples. As stored in TCRdb, this immuneACCESS dataset retains in-frame rearrangements with V and J assigned. A fraction of the clones does not appear; measured against another copy, unresolved V genes explain less than half of the discrepancy, and the remainder lacks a known reason. V and J calls plus clone size are reproduced from that table; the DNA served to infer D and trimming. The sample table lists tens of thousands of clones, 82% of them with a count of one. The ten most abundant clones make up 15% to 20% of the sample.

The sample's treatment or condition label, decoded: randomized to nivolumab then ipilimumab (arm A) or the reverse (arm B). Prior DNA-damaging chemotherapy had not been received by any trial patient. A FACS Aria II flow cytometer was used to sort live CD3+CD8+ cells that were negative for CD19 and CD56 from thawed PBMCs. The samples were obtained from melanoma patients enrolled in CheckMate 064, an open-label, randomized phase II trial testing sequential checkpoint blockade. Peripheral blood mononuclear cells were collected by leukapheresis, purified using Ficoll-Paque, and frozen in human serum containing around 10% DMSO. Immediately after sorting, the purity of the sorted blood CD3+CD8+ cells was confirmed to be >98%, and DNA was then extracted. Notes on this clone: The clone's antigen remains unknown. Base qualities are not recorded, but no much larger clone differs from it by a single base.

CDR1 and CDR2 (MNHEY, SVGAGI) derive from the germline V gene. From the cysteine up to the phenylalanine, the CDR3 has a length of 13 residues. Here the CDR3 DNA is all that survives: 39 bases in frame from base 1. V is cut back by 7 bases and J by 6 bases, with 6 bases in the junction unmatched. The sequence joins TRBV6-5 to TRBJ2-1, and 7 junction bases match TRBD1. The starting material was CD8+ T cells sorted from blood (inferred from file names), obtained from a patient given nivolumab and ipilimumab in sequence. The TCR originated in a human donor with melanoma. In nucleotides, the sequence is TGTGCCAGCATGTACCCAGGGGGCAATGAGCAGTTCTTC. It codes for CASMYPGGNEQFF.